Listed below are T cell receptor beta chains from one sample, sequenced in a study of a mutant IDH1 vaccine in newly diagnosed glioma. Their target antigens are unknown. The table came from immunoSEQ multiplex PCR; TCRdb's copy has only in-frame clones and leaves some out. Among about 94,000 clones listed, roughly 89% were seen once. The source material was PBMCs, sampled from a glioma patient whose treatment included an IDH1 peptide vaccine. Receptor source: a woman in her fifties or sixties with glioma. Both conserved end residues are part of each CDR3. D genes are given only for firm matches. Clone size is shown for a subset of rows, as once, few, many or a class of expanded clone.

size | J | D | V | DNA | CDR3
- | TRBJ2-7 | TRBD1 | TRBV4-1 | TGCGCCAGCGGTCCGGGACAGGGGGCTTCCTACGAGCAGTACTTC | CASGPGQGASYEQYF
once | TRBJ2-7 | - | TRBV5-6 | TGTGCCAGCAGCTTTCGGTCCGGGGCGGGGGAGCAGTACTTC | CASSFRSGAGEQYF
- | TRBJ1-1 | - | TRBV9 | TGTGCCAGCAGCGTCGGCGGCGAGAGCACTGAAGCTTTCTTT | CASSVGGESTEAFF
- | TRBJ1-1 | - | TRBV11-2 | TGTGCCAGCAGCCCACGTTACTCCACGCAGAACACTGAAGCTTTCTTT | CASSPRYSTQNTEAFF
- | TRBJ2-6 | - | TRBV27 | TGTGCCAGCGGCTCTACCCCGAAGAGGGCCTTGGCTTTC | CASGSTPKRALAF
- | TRBJ1-2 | - | TRBV11-2 | TGTGCCAGCAGCTTAGTGGGATCCCAGGGCGCCTATGGCTACACCTTC | CASSLVGSQGAYGYTF
- | TRBJ2-5 | TRBD2 | TRBV18 | TGTGCCAGCTCACAGACTAGCGGGAGGTTGAAGACCCAGTACTTC | CASSQTSGRLKTQYF
- | TRBJ2-4 | TRBD2 | TRBV4-2 | TGTGCCAGCAGCCAAGTGGCGGGGGGATCGATTCAGTACTTC | CASSQVAGGSIQYF
- | TRBJ1-2 | - | TRBV28 | TGTGCCAGCAGTTTCACTGGGGTAGACTATGGCTACACCTTC | CASSFTGVDYGYTF
- | TRBJ2-7 | TRBD2 | TRBV6-1 | TGTGCCAGCTTGTCGGTAGCGGGAGTACTCGAGCAGTACTTC | CASLSVAGVLEQYF
- | TRBJ1-1 | - | TRBV5-1 | TGCGCCAGCACCCCCCGGGACGCCGGTGGGAACACTGAAGCTTTCTTT | CASTPRDAGGNTEAFF
- | TRBJ2-5 | - | TRBV25-1 | TGTGCCAGCAGTGTGACACAAGAGACCCAGTACTTC | CASSVTQETQYF
- | TRBJ2-5 | TRBD1 | TRBV11-2 | TGTGCCAGCAGCTTAGTTGGGACAGGGGAATTCCAAGAGACCCAGTACTTC | CASSLVGTGEFQETQYF
once | TRBJ1-2 | TRBD1 | TRBV28 | TGTGCCAGCAGTTCGGGACAGAACTACTATGGCTACACCTTC | CASSSGQNYYGYTF
- | TRBJ1-1 | - | TRBV5-4 | TGTGCCAGCAGCTTGGTTGGCTCTGAGAACACTGAAGCTTTCTTT | CASSLVGSENTEAFF
- | TRBJ2-1 | TRBD2 | TRBV28 | TGTGCCAGCACGATCCTAGCGGGATACAATGAGCAGTTCTTC | CASTILAGYNEQFF
- | TRBJ2-7 | - | TRBV29-1 | TGCAGCGCGCTACAGGGTCTCTCCTACGAGCAGTACTTC | CSALQGLSYEQYF
few | TRBJ1-1 | TRBD1 | TRBV6-1 | TGTGCCAGCAGTGAAGAAGGGACAGGGGGCACTGAAGCTTTCTTT | CASSEEGTGGTEAFF
- | TRBJ2-7 | - | TRBV6-6 | TGTGCCAGCAGTTACTCGATATCGTACGAGCAGTACTTC | CASSYSISYEQYF
- | TRBJ1-2 | - | TRBV27 | TGTGCCAGCAGTTCGGAGGGCGGTTACTATGGCTACACCTTC | CASSSEGGYYGYTF
- | TRBJ2-2 | - | TRBV11-2 | TGTGCCAGCAGCTTAGCGTCGCGCCACACCGGGGAGCTGTTTTTT | CASSLASRHTGELFF
- | TRBJ2-1 | TRBD2 | TRBV5-1 | TGCGCCAGCAGCTTGGAACTAGCGTCTTACAATGAGCAGTTCTTC | CASSLELASYNEQFF
- | TRBJ2-7 | - | TRBV19 | TGTGCCACCAGGAGGGCAGGGCTCTCCTACGAGCAGTACTTC | CATRRAGLSYEQYF
- | TRBJ1-6 | - | TRBV5-5 | TGTGCCAGCAGCCCAGGGCTAGGGAATTCACCCCTCCACTTT | CASSPGLGNSPLHF